The 20 T cell receptor beta chains listed next were all sequenced from one sample in a study of T cell changes during pregnancy in multiple sclerosis (dated by TCRdb to the late 2010s). The method was the immunoSEQ multiplex PCR assay. Imported from immuneACCESS, the table was reduced by TCRdb to in-frame sequences with V and J called. These copies leave out some clones; in studies compared against another copy, an unresolved V gene accounts for under half, and the cause of the remainder is not known. A total of some 30,000 clones appear in this sample, 90% of them only once. The top ten clones comprise roughly 4.5% of the sample. This material consisted of CD8+ T cells from peripheral blood mononuclear cells, taken in the second trimester of pregnancy. The receptor source for this set is a female donor with multiple sclerosis, enrolled in a pregnancy study.

The chain uses TRBV28 and TRBJ2-5; D gene unclear. V was pared by 3 bases and J by 4 bases, with 6 bases between. This CDR3 region has 12 residues. In germline, CDR1 is MDHEN, CDR2 SYDVKM. In nucleotides, the CDR3 is TGTGCCAGCAGTTTTAGCAGAGAGACCCAGTACTTC. As protein: CASSFSRETQYF.

This chain uses TRBV19 with TRBJ2-6; D is unclear. Germline CDR1 and CDR2: LNHDA and SQIVND (reference sequence). This CDR3 comprises 15 residues. The ends were cut back, 5 bases at V and 0 bases at J, with 8 bases in the middle. Here the CDR3 reads CASSPAASGANVLTF. CDR3 in DNA: TGTGCCAGTAGTCCCGCGGCCTCTGGGGCCAACGTCCTGACTTTC. The full variable domain, completed using reference TRBV19 and TRBJ2-6, is DGGITQSPKYLFRKEGQNVTLSCEQNLNHDAMYWYRQDPGQGLRLIYYSQIVNDFQKGDIAEGYSVSREKKESFPLTVTSAQKNPTAFYLCASSPAASGANVLTFGAGSRLTVL.

This clone was detected a few times. The chain recombines TRBV19 with TRBJ2-2; 8 nucleotides align to TRBD2. V was clipped by 5 bases and J by 5 bases; unmatched bases: 10. CDR1 is LNHDA, CDR2 SQIVND, per germline (reference sequence). The CDR3 runs 16 residues. In DNA, the CDR3 is TGTGCCAGTAGTTGGTCAGCGGGAGTTCGGACCGGGGAGCTGTTTTTT. Translating gives CASSWSAGVRTGELFF.

This rearrangement joins TRBV19 to TRBJ2-7, with D perhaps TRBD2 (6 bases). The CDR3 totals 14 residues. V shed 5 bases and J shed 6 bases, with 17 bases lying between them. CDR1 is LNHDA and CDR2 is SQIVND in the germline V gene (reference sequence). The CDR3 nucleotides are TGTGCCAGTAGTGGATCTAGCGACGGCAGCGAGCAGTACTTC. This encodes CASSGSSDGSEQYF. The whole variable domain, remainder taken from reference TRBV19 and TRBJ2-7, is DGGITQSPKYLFRKEGQNVTLSCEQNLNHDAMYWYRQDPGQGLRLIYYSQIVNDFQKGDIAEGYSVSREKKESFPLTVTSAQKNPTAFYLCASSGSSDGSEQYFGPGTRLTVT.

The chain employs TRBV21-1 and TRBJ2-1; TRBD2 was called by the table and not checked on the DNA. TRBV21-1 is recorded as a pseudogene. This CDR3 has 22 amino acids. The CDR3 protein is CASSKKSPGIAGTPGSYNEQFF. In DNA form, the CDR3 reads TGTGCCAGCAGCAAAAAAAGCCCCGGGATAGCGGGTACCCCCGGCTCCTACAATGAGCAGTTCTTC.

V usage is TRBV10-2 and J usage is TRBJ2-3, with a tentative D call TRBD2 (5 bases). This CDR3 is built from 15 residues. Deletions cut 4 bases from V and 9 bases from J, with 20 bases between. Germline-derived CDR1 and CDR2 are WSHSY and SAAADI. This chain's CDR3 is CASSASPRELGTQYF. As DNA, the CDR3 is TGCGCCAGCAGTGCTTCACCCCGGGAACTGGGGACGCAGTATTTT.

The chain recombines TRBV9 with TRBJ2-1, with 11 positions matching TRBD2. After removal of 3 bases from V and 6 bases from J, the junction contained 8 bases not matched to a gene. The germline V gene has CDR1 SGDLS and CDR2 YYNGEE. The CDR3 sequence is 16 residues long. In nucleotides, the CDR3 is TGTGCCAGCAGCGCCTATAGCGGGAGGGCCGGCAATGAGCAGTTCTTC. Protein sequence: CASSAYSGRAGNEQFF.

The V gene is TRBV2, the J gene TRBJ2-2; TRBD1 aligns across 7 bases. The CDR3 loop spans 17 amino acids. Germline CDR1 SNHLY, CDR2 FYNNEI. The V and J ends lost 6 bases and 3 bases, in that order; junction bases with no gene match: 13. The CDR3, as DNA: TGTGCCAGCAGACTTGGGGTGGAGACAGGGTACACCGGGGAGCTGTTTTTT. It translates to CASRLGVETGYTGELFF.

The chain has TRBV18 and TRBJ1-4, with 9 bases matching TRBD1. CDR1 and CDR2 (germline): KGHSH, LQKENI. J gave up 11 bases and V 4 bases, and 8 bases lay outside the gene matches. The CDR3 extends over 14 amino acids. CDR3 loop: CASSRGQGREKLFF. CDR3 coding DNA: TGTGCCAGCTCACGTGGACAGGGGAGGGAGAAACTGTTTTTT.

The chain uses TRBV7-9 and TRBJ2-4; perhaps TRBD1 as D (6 bases). The germline V and J ends were trimmed by 4 bases and 0 bases, with 10 bases remaining between them. This CDR3 is 15 amino acids long. Germline values: CDR1 SEHNR, CDR2 FQNEAQ (reference sequence). CDR3 protein: CASSSDRLAKNIQYF. For the CDR3, the DNA is TGTGCCAGCAGCTCCGACAGGCTAGCCAAAAACATTCAGTACTTC. The variable domain in full, with the rest retrieved from reference TRBV7-9 and TRBJ2-4, is DTGVSQNPRHKITKRGQNVTFRCDPISEHNRLYWYRQTLGQGPEFLTYFQNEAQLEKSRLLSDRFSAERPKGSFSTLEIQRTEQGDSAMYLCASSSDRLAKNIQYFGAGTRLSVL.

This clone was observed once. The J gene is TRBJ2-3, the V gene TRBV4-2, with a tentative D call TRBD2 (5 bases). Germline V gene lookup returns CDR1 LGHNA and CDR2 YNFKEQ. CDR3 length equals 15 residues. With 4 bases removed from V and 1 base from J, the gap between germline ends came to 12 bases. CDR3 loop: CASSLSGLGTDTQYF. The CDR3 DNA reads TGTGCCAGCAGCCTATCCGGACTCGGCACAGATACGCAGTATTTT.

This chain links TRBV28 with TRBJ2-1; unclear D gene. Trimming cost V 1 base and J 5 bases, with 6 bases left between them. Looked up from germline, CDR1 is MDHEN and CDR2 is SYDVKM. The CDR3 contains 13 residues. The CDR3 protein is CASSLFQDNEQFF. The CDR3 nucleotides read TGTGCCAGCAGTTTATTCCAGGACAATGAGCAGTTCTTC.

The chain joins TRBV14 to TRBJ2-3; 8 bases map to TRBD2. V dropped 0 bases and J dropped 2; count of bases not matched to a gene: 7. CDR1 SGHDN and CDR2 FVKESK come from the germline V gene. The CDR3 is 17 residues long. As DNA, the CDR3 is TGTGCCAGCAGCCAAGATCAAGGGACTAGATCCACAGATACGCAGTATTTT. Protein: CASSQDQGTRSTDTQYF.

The chain links TRBV6-5 to TRBJ2-5; 8 bases are a match to TRBD2. The J call is in doubt because the DNA end fits TRBJ2-7 better. The CDR3 has 14 amino acids. Per germline, CDR1 MNHEY and CDR2 SVGAGI. The DNA of the CDR3 is TGTGCCAGCAGTTTAGGGACTAGTAGCCACGAGCAGTACTTC. Amino acid sequence: CASSLGTSSHEQYF.

The chain uses TRBV11-2 and TRBJ2-7, with D perhaps matching TRBD1 (6 bases). In germline, CDR1 is SGHAT, CDR2 FQNNGV. Trimming removed 6 bases from V and 3 bases from J, with 18 bases in between. The CDR3 runs to 15 residues. In nucleotides, the CDR3 is TGTGCCAGCAGACTAACCGGGACACCCCTCTACGAGCAGTACTTC. Amino acid sequence: CASRLTGTPLYEQYF.

V usage is TRBV28 and J usage is TRBJ2-1, with 13 bases matching TRBD2. CDR1 is MDHEN, CDR2 SYDVKM, per germline. J lost 14 bases, V lost 0 bases, and 10 bases had no gene match. This CDR3 is 16 amino acids long. CDR3 DNA sequence: TGTGCCAGCAGTTTATGTGGACTAGCGGGAGTTTGTTCCGAGTTCTTC. It yields the protein CASSLCGLAGVCSEFF.

This chain connects TRBV16 to TRBJ2-1; tentatively, D is TRBD1 (6 bases). V shed 7 bases and J shed 6 bases, with 22 bases lying between them. The CDR3 sequence is 16 residues long. CDR1 is KGHSY and CDR2 is FQNENV in the germline V gene. CDR3 DNA: TGTGCCAGCAACCCACGGCGGACAGTGGGTGTCAATGAGCAGTTCTTC. This codes for CASNPRRTVGVNEQFF.

This chain connects TRBV6-4 to TRBJ2-3, with 8 positions matching TRBD2. The CDR3 totals 15 residues. Germline V gives CDR1 MRHNA, CDR2 SNTAGT. The J segment lost 3 bases and the V segment lost 2 bases, leaving 4 bases of the junction unmatched. CDR3 bases: TGTGCCAGCAGTGACAGTAGCGGGGATACAGATACGCAGTATTTT. Protein: CASSDSSGDTDTQYF.

By sample fraction, this clone is medium-sized. The J gene is TRBJ1-5, the V gene TRBV2; 7 bases are shared with TRBD1. The CDR3 contains 15 residues. J gave up 3 bases and V 6 bases, and 8 bases lay outside the gene matches. Germline V gene sequence: CDR1 SNHLY, CDR2 FYNNEI. The CDR3 DNA reads TGTGCCAGCAGCAACAGGGGAACGGACAATCAGCCCCAGCATTTT. It codes for CASSNRGTDNQPQHF.

The chain employs TRBV7-6 and TRBJ2-7; possible D gene TRBD2, 5 bases. The ends were cut back, 1 base at V and 4 bases at J, with 17 bases in the middle. Germline values: CDR1 SGHVS, CDR2 FNYEAQ. The CDR3 covers 16 residues. Here the CDR3 DNA reads TGTGCCAGCAGCTTAGAAGGCGGGTTGGAGCCTTACGAGCAGTACTTC. Its translation: CASSLEGGLEPYEQYF.